This paragraph covers one T cell receptor beta chain sequence. Live CD3+CD8+TCRalphabeta+ cells were sorted into four subsets by PD-1 and/or TIGIT. This sample stems from a study of circulating CD8 cells and anti-PD-1 response in melanoma. V was pared by 7 bases and J by 13 bases, with 23 bases between. Germline CDR1 and CDR2: WNHNN and SYGVQD (reference sequence). This CDR3 region has 14 residues. TCR libraries were prepared from roughly 14 ng of total RNA with the QIAseq Immune Repertoire TCR panel. Via MiXCR, TCRdb re-called the reads, giving one row per CDR3 protein. The sample shows approximately 530 distinct CDR3 sequences, 6% to 7% of them seen only once.

The origin of this receptor is a human donor with melanoma. The genes are TRBV10-1 and TRBJ2-4; no clear D. The specimen comprised CD8+ T cells from PBMCs, sampled at baseline or after one month of anti-PD-1 therapy (not recorded which). DNA of the CDR3: TGCGCCAGCATAAGGACCGCCGCCAAAAGCATCCAGTACTTC. Its translation is CASIRTAAKSIQYF.